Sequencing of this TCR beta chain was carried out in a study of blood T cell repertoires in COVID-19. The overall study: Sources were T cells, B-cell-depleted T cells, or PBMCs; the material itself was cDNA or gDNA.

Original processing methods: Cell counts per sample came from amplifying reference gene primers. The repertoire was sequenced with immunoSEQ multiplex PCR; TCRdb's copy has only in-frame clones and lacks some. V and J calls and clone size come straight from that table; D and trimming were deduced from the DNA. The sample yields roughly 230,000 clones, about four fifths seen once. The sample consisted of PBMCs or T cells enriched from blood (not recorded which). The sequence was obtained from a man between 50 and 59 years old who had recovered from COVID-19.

The CDR3 DNA reads TGTGCCAGCAGCTTGGGGACAAGCTCTGGAAACACCATATATTTT. This sequence encodes CASSLGTSSGNTIYF. The V and J genes are TRBV5-5 and TRBJ1-3; TRBD1 might be the D (5 bases). This CDR3 comprises 15 residues. The V gene lost 0 bases and the J gene lost 0 bases, with 7 bases spanning the gap. Germline assignment: CDR1 SGHKS and CDR2 YYEKEE (reference sequence).